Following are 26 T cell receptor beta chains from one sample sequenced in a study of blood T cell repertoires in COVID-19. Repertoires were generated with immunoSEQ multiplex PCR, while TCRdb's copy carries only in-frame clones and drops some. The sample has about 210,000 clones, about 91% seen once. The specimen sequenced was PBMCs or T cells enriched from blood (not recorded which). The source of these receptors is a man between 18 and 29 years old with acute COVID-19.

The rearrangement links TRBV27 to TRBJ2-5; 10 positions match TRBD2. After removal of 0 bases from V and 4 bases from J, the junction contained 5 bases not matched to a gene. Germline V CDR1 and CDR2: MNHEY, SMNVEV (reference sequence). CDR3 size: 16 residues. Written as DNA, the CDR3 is TGTGCCAGCAGTTTATCGTCTAGCGGGAGAGCAGAGACCCAGTACTTC. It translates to CASSLSSSGRAETQYF.

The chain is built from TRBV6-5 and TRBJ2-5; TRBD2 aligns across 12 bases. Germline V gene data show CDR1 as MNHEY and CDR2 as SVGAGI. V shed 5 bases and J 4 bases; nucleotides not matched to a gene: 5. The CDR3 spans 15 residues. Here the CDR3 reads CASSPLAGGLETQYF. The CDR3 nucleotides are TGTGCCAGCAGTCCCCTAGCGGGAGGGCTAGAGACCCAGTACTTC.

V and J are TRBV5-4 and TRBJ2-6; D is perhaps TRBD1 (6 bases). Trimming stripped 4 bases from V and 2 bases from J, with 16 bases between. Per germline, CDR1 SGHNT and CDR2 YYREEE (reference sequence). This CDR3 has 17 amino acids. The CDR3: CASSRSIRGTGANVLTF. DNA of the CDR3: TGTGCCAGCAGCCGTTCAATCAGGGGCACTGGGGCCAACGTCCTGACTTTC.

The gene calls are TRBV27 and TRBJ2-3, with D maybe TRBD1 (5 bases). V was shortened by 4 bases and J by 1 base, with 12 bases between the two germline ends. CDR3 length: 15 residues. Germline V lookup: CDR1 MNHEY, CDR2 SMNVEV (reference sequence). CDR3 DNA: TGTGCCAGCAGTTCCGAGACAGTAGGCACAGATACGCAGTATTTT. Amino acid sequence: CASSSETVGTDTQYF.

The CDR3 sequence is CASIRGGTEAFF. The CDR3 region has the DNA TGTGCCAGTATCAGGGGTGGAACTGAAGCTTTCTTT. The genes are TRBV6-5 and TRBJ1-1; weak D call: TRBD1 (6 bases). The CDR3 runs 12 residues. Trimming took off 9 bases at V and 5 bases at J, with 13 bases between the two ends. Germline CDR1 reads MNHEY; CDR2 reads SVGAGI.

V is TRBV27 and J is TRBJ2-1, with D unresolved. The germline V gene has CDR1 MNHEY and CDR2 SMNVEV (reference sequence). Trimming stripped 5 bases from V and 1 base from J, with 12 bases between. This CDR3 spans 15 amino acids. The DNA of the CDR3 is TGTGCCAGCAGTGGATTAGGAGCGTCCTACAATGAGCAGTTCTTC. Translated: CASSGLGASYNEQFF.

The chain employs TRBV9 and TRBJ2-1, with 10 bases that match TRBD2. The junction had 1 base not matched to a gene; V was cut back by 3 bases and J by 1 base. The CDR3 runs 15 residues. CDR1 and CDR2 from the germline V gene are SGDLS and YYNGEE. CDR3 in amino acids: CASSGTSGSYNEQFF. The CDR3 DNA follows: TGTGCCAGCAGCGGGACTAGCGGTTCCTACAATGAGCAGTTCTTC.

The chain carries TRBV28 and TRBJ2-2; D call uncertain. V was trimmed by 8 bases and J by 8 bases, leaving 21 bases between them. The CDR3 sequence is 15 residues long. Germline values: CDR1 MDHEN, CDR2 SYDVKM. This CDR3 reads CASRPVADTLGELFF. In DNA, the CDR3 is TGTGCCAGCCGACCAGTAGCCGATACCCTGGGGGAGCTGTTTTTT.

The CDR3 loop is CASPGRLFF. The CDR3 DNA reads as TGTGCCAGCCCAGGGAGGCTGTTTTTT. V and J are TRBV28 and TRBJ1-4, with a tentative D call TRBD1 (5 bases). Trimming stripped 8 bases from V and 14 bases from J, with 9 bases between. The CDR3 runs to 9 residues. Germline CDR1 and CDR2: MDHEN and SYDVKM. Together with reference TRBV28 and TRBJ1-4, the CDR3 gives the full variable domain: DVKVTQSSRYLVKRTGEKVFLECVQDMDHENMFWYRQDPGLGLRLIYFSYDVKMKEKGDIPEGYSVSREKKERFSLILESASTNQTSMYLCASPGRLFFGSGTQLSVL.

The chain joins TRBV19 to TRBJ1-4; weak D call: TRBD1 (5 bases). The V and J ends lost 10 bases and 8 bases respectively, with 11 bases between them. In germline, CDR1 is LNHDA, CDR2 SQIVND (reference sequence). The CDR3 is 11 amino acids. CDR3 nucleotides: TGTGCCATCAGGGTTGGAGAAAAACTGTTTTTT. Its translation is CAIRVGEKLFF.

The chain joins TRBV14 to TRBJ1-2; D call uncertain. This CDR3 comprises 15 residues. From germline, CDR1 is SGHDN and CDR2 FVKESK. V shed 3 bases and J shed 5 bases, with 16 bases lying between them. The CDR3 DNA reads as TGTGCCAGCAGCCAGGTGGTCGGAGGAGGATATGGCTACACCTTC. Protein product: CASSQVVGGGYGYTF.

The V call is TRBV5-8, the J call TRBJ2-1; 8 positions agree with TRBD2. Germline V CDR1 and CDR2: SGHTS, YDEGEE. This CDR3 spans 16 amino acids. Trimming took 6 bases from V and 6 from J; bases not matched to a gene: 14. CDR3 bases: TGTGCCAGCAAGCTTGAGGGACTAGTACACTCCAATGAGCAGTTCTTC. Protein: CASKLEGLVHSNEQFF.

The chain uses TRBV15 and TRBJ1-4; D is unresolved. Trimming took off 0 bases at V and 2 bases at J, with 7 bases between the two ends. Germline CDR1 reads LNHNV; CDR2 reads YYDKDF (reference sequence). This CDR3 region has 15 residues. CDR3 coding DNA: TGTGCCACCAGCAGAGATTACCAGACTAATGAAAAACTGTTTTTT. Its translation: CATSRDYQTNEKLFF.

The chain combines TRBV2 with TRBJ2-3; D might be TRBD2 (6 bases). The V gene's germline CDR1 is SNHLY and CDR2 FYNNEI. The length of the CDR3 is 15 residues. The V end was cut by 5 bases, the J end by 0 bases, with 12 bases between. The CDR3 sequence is CASSWDLASTDTQYF. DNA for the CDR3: TGTGCCAGCAGTTGGGACTTAGCTAGCACAGATACGCAGTATTTT.

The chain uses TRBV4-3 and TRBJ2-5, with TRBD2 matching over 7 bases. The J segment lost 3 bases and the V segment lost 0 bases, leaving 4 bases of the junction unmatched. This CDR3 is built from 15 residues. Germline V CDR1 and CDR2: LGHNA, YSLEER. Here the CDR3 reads CASSQDLAGKETQYF. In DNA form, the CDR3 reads TGCGCCAGCAGCCAAGATTTAGCGGGTAAAGAGACCCAGTACTTC.

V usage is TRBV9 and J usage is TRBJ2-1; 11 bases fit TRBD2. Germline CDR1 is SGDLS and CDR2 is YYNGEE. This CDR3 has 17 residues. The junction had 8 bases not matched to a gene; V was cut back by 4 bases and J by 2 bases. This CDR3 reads CASSQGRLAGPYNEQFF. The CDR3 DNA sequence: TGTGCCAGCAGCCAAGGCCGACTAGCGGGACCCTACAATGAGCAGTTCTTC.

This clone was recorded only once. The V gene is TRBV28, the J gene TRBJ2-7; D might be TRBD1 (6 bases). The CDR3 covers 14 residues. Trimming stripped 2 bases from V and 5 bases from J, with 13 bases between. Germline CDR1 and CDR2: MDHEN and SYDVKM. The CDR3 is CASSLHRARDEQYF. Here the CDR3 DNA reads TGTGCCAGCAGTTTACACAGGGCTAGAGACGAGCAGTACTTC.

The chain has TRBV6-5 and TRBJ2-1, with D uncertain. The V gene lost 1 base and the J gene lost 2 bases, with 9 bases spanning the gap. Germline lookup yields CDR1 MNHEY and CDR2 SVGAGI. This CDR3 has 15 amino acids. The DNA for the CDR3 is TGTGCCAGCAGTTACTGGGCGAAGCCCTACAATGAGCAGTTCTTC. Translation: CASSYWAKPYNEQFF.

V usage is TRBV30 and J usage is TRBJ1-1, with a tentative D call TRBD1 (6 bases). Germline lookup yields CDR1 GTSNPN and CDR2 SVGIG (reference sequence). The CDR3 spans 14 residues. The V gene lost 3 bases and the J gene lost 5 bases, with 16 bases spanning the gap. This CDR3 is CAWSHPGRGTEAFF. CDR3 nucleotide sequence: TGTGCCTGGAGCCACCCCGGGAGGGGGACTGAAGCTTTCTTT.

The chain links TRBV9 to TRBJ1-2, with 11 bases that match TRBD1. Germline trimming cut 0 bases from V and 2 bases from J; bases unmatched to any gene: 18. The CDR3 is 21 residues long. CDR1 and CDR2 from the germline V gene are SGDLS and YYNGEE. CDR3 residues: CASSVGARRGQGEEENYGYTF. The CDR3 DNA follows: TGTGCCAGCAGCGTAGGCGCCCGTAGGGGACAGGGGGAAGAAGAAAACTATGGCTACACCTTC. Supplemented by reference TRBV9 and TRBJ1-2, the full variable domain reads DSGVTQTPKHLITATGQRVTLRCSPRSGDLSVYWYQQSLDQGLQFLIQYYNGEERAKGNILERFSAQQFPDLHSELNLSSLELGDSALYFCASSVGARRGQGEEENYGYTFGSGTRLTVV.

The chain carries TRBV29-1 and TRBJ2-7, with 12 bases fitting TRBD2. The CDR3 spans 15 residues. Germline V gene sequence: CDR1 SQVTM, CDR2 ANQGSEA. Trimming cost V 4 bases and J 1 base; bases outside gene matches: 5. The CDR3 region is CSVAGLAGPSYEQYF. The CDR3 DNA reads TGCAGCGTTGCGGGACTAGCGGGCCCGTCCTACGAGCAGTACTTC.

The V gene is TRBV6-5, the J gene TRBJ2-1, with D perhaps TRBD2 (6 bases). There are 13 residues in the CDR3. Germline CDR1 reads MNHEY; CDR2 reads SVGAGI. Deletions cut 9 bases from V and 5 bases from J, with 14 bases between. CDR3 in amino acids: CASSRDSHNEQFF. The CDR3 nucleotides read TGTGCCAGTTCCCGGGACTCACACAATGAGCAGTTCTTC.

For the CDR3, the DNA is TGTGCCAGCAGCGCGCCCCTAGCGGGGAACACCGGGGAGCTGTTTTTT. Protein product: CASSAPLAGNTGELFF. This sequence joins TRBV9 and TRBJ2-2; 8 bases fit TRBD2. Germline V gene lookup returns CDR1 SGDLS and CDR2 YYNGEE. With V trimmed by 3 bases and J by 1 base, 5 bases remained unmatched. CDR3 length: 16 residues. Using reference TRBV9 and TRBJ2-2 for the parts outside the CDR3, the full variable domain is DSGVTQTPKHLITATGQRVTLRCSPRSGDLSVYWYQQSLDQGLQFLIQYYNGEERAKGNILERFSAQQFPDLHSELNLSSLELGDSALYFCASSAPLAGNTGELFFGEGSRLTVL.

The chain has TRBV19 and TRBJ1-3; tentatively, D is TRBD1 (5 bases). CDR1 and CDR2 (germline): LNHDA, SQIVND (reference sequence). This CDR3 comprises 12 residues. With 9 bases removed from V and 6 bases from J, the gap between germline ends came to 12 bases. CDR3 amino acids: CASRQRENTIYF. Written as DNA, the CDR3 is TGTGCCAGCCGACAGCGGGAAAACACCATATATTTT.

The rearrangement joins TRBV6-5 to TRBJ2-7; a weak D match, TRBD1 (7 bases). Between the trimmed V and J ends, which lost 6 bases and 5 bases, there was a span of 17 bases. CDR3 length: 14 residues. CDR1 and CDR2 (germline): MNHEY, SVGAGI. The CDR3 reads CASRFFTGEDEQYF. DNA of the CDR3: TGTGCCAGCAGATTTTTTACAGGGGAGGACGAGCAGTACTTC.

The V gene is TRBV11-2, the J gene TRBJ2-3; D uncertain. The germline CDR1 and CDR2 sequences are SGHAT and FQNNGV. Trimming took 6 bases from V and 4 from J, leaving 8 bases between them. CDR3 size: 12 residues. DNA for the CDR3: TGTGCCAGCAGAATACAGTCAGATACGCAGTATTTT. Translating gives CASRIQSDTQYF.